What follows are 27 T cell receptor beta chains derived from one specimen sequenced in a study of T-cell reconstitution after alpha-beta-depleted transplantation in children. Preparing the TCRbeta library involved the use of unique molecular identifiers. TCRdb ran MiXCR on the PCR reads and lists one entry per CDR3 protein. Of tens of thousands of distinct CDR3 sequences listed, roughly 15% are singletons. The sample was PBMCs, mostly from graft donor cells, taken 180 days after TCRalphabeta/CD19-depleted stem cell transplant. The receptors come from a male patient aged 2-15 years who had a stem cell transplant for acute lymphoblastic leukemia, so the T cells may come from the graft donor.

This clonotype has only a few counts. The V gene is TRBV19, the J gene TRBJ1-2; the D is unclear. The germline V gene has CDR1 LNHDA and CDR2 SQIVND (reference sequence). The CDR3 is 14 amino acids. V dropped 3 bases and J dropped 2 bases, with 10 bases sitting between them. DNA of the CDR3: TGTGCCAGTAGTATTGATGCGACCAACTATGGCTACACCTTC. This sequence encodes CASSIDATNYGYTF.

This clonotype was counted a few times. One end of the junction varies from germline; a read error may be responsible. The chain has TRBV5-1 and TRBJ2-7, with D possibly matching TRBD1 (6 bases). This CDR3 is built from 15 residues. The V gene's germline CDR1 is SGHRS and CDR2 YFSETQ. This CDR3 reads CASSLAEGGPYEQYF. CDR3 in DNA: TGCGCCAGCAGCTTGGCCGAAGGGGGACCCTACGAGCAGTACTTT.

The gene calls are TRBV20-1 and TRBJ1-2; possibly TRBD1 for D (6 bases). V lost 7 bases, J lost 4 bases, and 19 bases lay in between. CDR1 is DFQATT, CDR2 SNEGSKA, per germline (reference sequence). This CDR3 comprises 14 residues. The CDR3 spells CSGKTGGWGYGYTF. In DNA form, the CDR3 reads TGCAGTGGCAAGACCGGGGGCTGGGGCTATGGCTACACCTTC.

This clonotype has just a few counts. The CDR3 loop is CSASLGHLTGGIGGNQPQHF. The CDR3 DNA reads TGCAGTGCTAGTTTGGGCCACCTGACAGGAGGGATCGGTGGCAATCAGCCCCAGCATTTT. The chain has TRBV20-1 and TRBJ1-5; TRBD1 is a possible D gene (6 bases). The germline gives CDR1 DFQATT, CDR2 SNEGSKA (reference sequence). The CDR3 sequence is 20 residues long. V was trimmed by 3 bases and J by 2 bases, leaving 29 bases between them.

This clonotype turned up a few times. J is TRBJ1-1 and V is TRBV6-1; weak D call: TRBD1 (6 bases). Looked up from germline, CDR1 is MNHNS and CDR2 is SASEGT. V lost 6 bases and J lost 9, with 23 bases in between. This CDR3 has 15 amino acids. CDR3 coding DNA: TGTGCCAGCAGCCCATTATCTCGGGGGGCGCTCAAAGCTTTCTTT. It specifies CASSPLSRGALKAFF.

The chain couples TRBV28 to TRBJ1-2; D is unresolved. The CDR3 runs to 13 residues. V was clipped by 3 bases and J by 3 bases, with 8 bases between them. The V gene's germline CDR1 is MDHEN and CDR2 SYDVKM. DNA of the CDR3: TGTGCCAGCAGTTTTAGGGATGACTATGGCTACACCTTC. Protein sequence: CASSFRDDYGYTF.

This clonotype was found a few times. The V gene is TRBV28, the J gene TRBJ2-3, with D perhaps matching TRBD1 (6 bases). From germline, CDR1 is MDHEN and CDR2 SYDVKM. This CDR3 has 16 residues. The V end lost 6 bases, the J end lost 2 bases, and 18 bases lay between the germline ends. Written as DNA, the CDR3 is TGTGCCAGCAGCGCACCCCGGGACACCTTCACAGATACGCAGTATTTT. This codes for CASSAPRDTFTDTQYF. The variable domain in full, completed from reference TRBV28 and TRBJ2-3, reads DVKVTQSSRYLVKRTGEKVFLECVQDMDHENMFWYRQDPGLGLRLIYFSYDVKMKEKGDIPEGYSVSREKKERFSLILESASTNQTSMYLCASSAPRDTFTDTQYFGPGTRLTVL.

This clonotype was counted ten times or more. This chain's CDR3 is CASSLAPGTGDNEQFF. The CDR3, as DNA: TGCGCCAGCAGCTTGGCCCCCGGGACAGGGGACAATGAGCAGTTCTTC. The chain uses TRBV5-1 and TRBJ2-1, with 10 bases that match TRBD1. Trimming took 0 bases from V and 5 from J; bases not matched to a gene: 5. This CDR3 comprises 16 residues. Germline CDR1 SGHRS, CDR2 YFSETQ.

In its sample, this clonotype was seen once. V is TRBV9 and J is TRBJ2-2; maybe TRBD2 (6 bases). Trimming took 0 bases from V and 7 from J, leaving 13 bases between them. The germline V gene has CDR1 SGDLS and CDR2 YYNGEE. The CDR3 covers 15 residues. The DNA of the CDR3 is TGTGCCAGCAGCGTAGGCAGCGGGCGCGGCGGGGAGCTGTTTTTT. Residues: CASSVGSGRGGELFF.

The chain combines TRBV7-8 with TRBJ2-1; D not resolved. V was shortened by 5 bases and J by 9 bases, with 20 bases between the two germline ends. The germline CDR1 and CDR2 sequences are SGHVS and FQNEAQ. The CDR3 is 15 residues long. The CDR3 loop reads CASSPSTQVLAEQFF. DNA for the CDR3: TGTGCCAGCAGCCCATCGACGCAAGTATTGGCTGAGCAGTTCTTC.

This clonotype was counted between two and nine times. This chain uses TRBV9 with TRBJ1-2; 7 bases match TRBD1. The CDR3 contains 14 residues. Per germline, CDR1 SGDLS and CDR2 YYNGEE. With 4 bases clipped from V and 2 bases from J, the junction kept 5 bases outside the gene matches. The CDR3 protein is CASSPRGQNYGYTF. The CDR3 DNA is TGTGCCAGCAGCCCGAGGGGACAGAACTATGGCTACACCTTC.

This clonotype was seen a few times. The CDR3 here is CSPRENFGNYGYTF. The CDR3 nucleotides read TGCAGTCCGAGGGAGAATTTTGGAAACTATGGCTACACCTTC. This chain connects TRBV20-1 to TRBJ1-2; D call uncertain. Germline V gene data show CDR1 as DFQATT and CDR2 as SNEGSKA (reference sequence). This CDR3 comprises 14 residues. The V gene lost 8 bases and the J gene lost 2 bases, with 18 bases spanning the gap.

There are a few counts of this clonotype. V gene TRBV6-2 or TRBV6-3 combines with J gene TRBJ2-5; D is perhaps TRBD1 or TRBD2 (5 bases each). V was clipped by 4 bases and J by 5 bases, with 17 bases between them. The length of the CDR3 is 15 residues. CDR1 and CDR2 (germline): MNHEY, SVGEGT. The CDR3 region has the DNA TGTGCCAGCAGTTCTCTCCTACGGGGCAGGGAGACCCAGTACTTC. Its protein product is CASSSLLRGRETQYF.

The V and J genes are TRBV15 and TRBJ2-6, with D possibly TRBD1 on 5 matching bases. Germline V gives CDR1 LNHNV, CDR2 YYDKDF (reference sequence). V was cut by 0 bases and J by 2 bases, with 8 bases left in between. The length of the CDR3 is 16 residues. In DNA, the CDR3 is TGTGCCACCAGCAGAGATCAAGGGGCTGGGGCCAACGTCCTGACTTTC. Translation gives CATSRDQGAGANVLTF.

With regard to this clonotype: The junction does not match germline at one end; this may be a read error. The chain uses TRBV7-9 and TRBJ2-2; 9 nucleotides line up with TRBD1. CDR1 is SEHNR, CDR2 FQNEAQ, per germline (reference sequence). The CDR3 sequence is 16 residues long. The CDR3 nucleotides are TGTGCCAGCATCTTACCCGGGACAGGGAGAACCGGGGAGCTGTTTTTT. Its protein is CASILPGTGRTGELFF.

This clonotype is classed as medium-sized. V is TRBV6-5 and J is TRBJ1-2, with 9 bases identical to TRBD1. Trimming cost V 2 bases and J 4 bases; bases outside gene matches: 5. The CDR3 covers 15 residues. Germline V gene lookup returns CDR1 MNHEY and CDR2 SVGAGI. The CDR3 nucleotides read TGTGCCAGCAGTTACCGGACAGGGGCCTTCTATGGCTACACCTTC. Its protein product is CASSYRTGAFYGYTF.

This clonotype was counted ten times or more. The chain carries TRBV4-3 and TRBJ1-1; D is ambiguous. CDR3 length equals 12 residues. Germline V gene lookup returns CDR1 LGHNA and CDR2 YSLEER. Trimming removed 0 bases at V and 10 bases at J, with 9 bases between. CDR3 in amino acids: CASSQDKRGAFF. The CDR3 bases are TGCGCCAGCAGCCAAGATAAGCGGGGAGCTTTCTTT.

V and J are TRBV9 and TRBJ2-7; tentative D call: TRBD2 (6 bases). V shed 1 base and J shed 7 bases, with 18 bases lying between them. The V gene's germline CDR1 is SGDLS and CDR2 YYNGEE. There are 15 residues in the CDR3. The CDR3 protein is CASSVKAGIGGEQYF. CDR3 sequence (DNA): TGTGCCAGCAGCGTAAAGGCAGGGATAGGAGGGGAGCAGTACTTC.

This clonotype has just a few counts. The V call is TRBV29-1, the J call TRBJ1-2; D is undetermined. The CDR3 covers 9 residues. V was cut by 2 bases and J by 5 bases, with 0 bases left in between. Germline V gives CDR1 SQVTM, CDR2 ANQGSEA. This CDR3 is CSVEYGYTF. CDR3 DNA sequence: TGCAGCGTTGAATATGGCTACACCTTC. Full variable domain (outside the CDR3, taken from reference TRBV29-1 and TRBJ1-2): SAVISQKPSRDICQRGTSLTIQCQVDSQVTMMFWYRQQPGQSLTLIATANQGSEATYESGFVIDKFPISRPNLTFSTLTVSNMSPEDSSIYLCSVEYGYTFGSGTRLTVV.

This clonotype was detected ten times or more. J is TRBJ2-2 and V is TRBV20-1, with 10 bases aligning to TRBD2. From germline, CDR1 is DFQATT and CDR2 SNEGSKA (reference sequence). The CDR3 spans 14 residues. Unmatched junction bases numbered 8, after V lost 3 bases and J lost 10 bases. Written as DNA, the CDR3 is TGCAGTGCTAGTAGCGGGGGGCCTCGTAAGGAGCTGTTTTTT. As protein: CSASSGGPRKELFF.

V and J are TRBV24-1 and TRBJ2-2; TRBD1 matches at 9 bases. CDR3 length equals 16 residues. CDR1 KGHDR and CDR2 SFDVKD come from the germline V gene. The ends lost 5 bases at V and 2 bases at J; junction bases unmatched: 5. CDR3 in amino acids: CATSGGDRANTGELFF. As DNA, the CDR3 is TGTGCCACCAGTGGGGGGGACAGGGCCAACACCGGGGAGCTGTTTTTT.

The rearrangement links TRBV9 to TRBJ2-1, with a tentative D call TRBD2 (6 bases). The CDR3 runs 16 residues. Between the trimmed V and J ends, which lost 4 bases and 2 bases, there was a span of 16 bases. Germline CDR1 SGDLS, CDR2 YYNGEE. The CDR3 loop is CASSPRSGRTYNEQFF. In nucleotides, the CDR3 is TGTGCCAGCAGCCCCCGTAGCGGAAGGACCTACAATGAGCAGTTCTTC.

This clonotype has ten or more counts. This sequence joins TRBV7-6 and TRBJ1-3, with TRBD1 matching 7 bases. Germline V gene sequence: CDR1 SGHVS, CDR2 FNYEAQ. This CDR3 region has 15 residues. V was pared by 5 bases and J by 4 bases, with 8 bases of the junction left unmatched. The CDR3 loop reads CASSPRTGGGNTIYF. Here the CDR3 DNA reads TGTGCCAGCAGCCCGCGGACAGGAGGCGGAAACACCATATATTTT. The full variable domain, its missing parts supplied by reference TRBV7-6 and TRBJ1-3, is GAGVSQSPRYKVTKRGQDVALRCDPISGHVSLYWYRQALGQGPEFLTYFNYEAQQDKSGLPNDRFSAERPEGSISTLTIQRTEQRDSAMYRCASSPRTGGGNTIYFGEGSWLTVV.

The CDR3 sequence is CSARADGSIYGYTF. DNA of the CDR3: TGCAGTGCTAGGGCGGACGGGAGCATCTATGGCTACACCTTC. This chain joins TRBV20-1 and TRBJ1-2; D is ambiguous. Trimming took 3 bases from V and 4 from J, leaving 15 bases between them. CDR3 length: 14 amino acids. Germline loops: CDR1 DFQATT, CDR2 SNEGSKA (reference sequence).

V gene TRBV5-4 combines with J gene TRBJ2-7; 14 bases match TRBD2. Germline V gene sequence: CDR1 SGHNT, CDR2 YYREEE (reference sequence). Losses at the gene ends were 3 bases for V and 4 bases for J; bases not matched to a gene: 3. The CDR3 is made up of 15 amino acids. The CDR3 sequence: CASSWTSGGTYEQYF. The CDR3 DNA sequence: TGTGCCAGCAGCTGGACTAGCGGGGGGACATACGAGCAGTACTTC.

Sample share makes this clonotype medium-sized. V is TRBV6-5 and J is TRBJ2-7; D call uncertain. The germline CDR1 and CDR2 sequences are MNHEY and SVGAGI. V lost 4 bases, J lost 7 bases, and 14 bases lay in between. The CDR3 is 13 residues long. CDR3 in amino acids: CASSLGSPSEQYF. The CDR3 DNA reads as TGTGCCAGCAGTTTAGGCAGTCCTTCGGAGCAGTACTTC.

Comment on this clonotype: One junction end does not reproduce the germline sequence, and a read error may be involved. V is TRBV27 and J is TRBJ2-5; perhaps TRBD1 as D (5 bases). The CDR3 covers 13 residues. The germline gives CDR1 MNHEY, CDR2 SMNVEV (reference sequence). CDR3 coding DNA: TGTGCCAGCAGAGGACACGAGTGGGTGACCCAGTCCTTC. The encoded protein is CASRGHEWVTQSF.